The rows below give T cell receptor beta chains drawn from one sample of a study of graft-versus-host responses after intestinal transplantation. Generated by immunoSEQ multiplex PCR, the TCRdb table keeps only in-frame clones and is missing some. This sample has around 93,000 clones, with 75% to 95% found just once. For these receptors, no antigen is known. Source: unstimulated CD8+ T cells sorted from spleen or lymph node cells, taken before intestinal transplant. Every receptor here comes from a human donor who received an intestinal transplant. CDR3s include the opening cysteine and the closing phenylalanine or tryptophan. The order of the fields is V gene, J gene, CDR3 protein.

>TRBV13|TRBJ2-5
CASSLRGAPETQYF
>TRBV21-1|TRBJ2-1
CASNTPTGMGLHNEQFF
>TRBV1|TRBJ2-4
CTSSQDRRRVCKNIQYF
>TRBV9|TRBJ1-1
CASSVESNTEAFF
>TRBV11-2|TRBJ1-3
CASSPAQSHSGNTIYF
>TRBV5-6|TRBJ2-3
CASSWGTDTQYF
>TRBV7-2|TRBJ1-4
CASSLFPRGGLYEKLFF
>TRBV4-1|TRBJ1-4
CASSQGTALNEKLFF
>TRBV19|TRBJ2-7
CASSVTSNSYEQYF
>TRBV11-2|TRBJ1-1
CASSGRTGLNTEAFF
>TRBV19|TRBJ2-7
CASSLPPLAGVPYEQYF
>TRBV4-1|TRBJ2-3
CASMETPLSTDTQYF
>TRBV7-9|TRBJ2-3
CASSYEGNTQYF
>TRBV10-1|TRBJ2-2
CASSDTGELFF
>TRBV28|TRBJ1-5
CASSFMDSNSNQPQHF